This T cell receptor (beta chain) was captured in a study of blood T cell repertoires in COVID-19. Study-wide context: COVID-19 samples collected from the United States, Italy and Spain covered acute and convalescent phases. PBMCs, B-cell-depleted T cells, or T cells were the source of the cDNA or gDNA that made up the material.

This study enrolled people aged about 18 to 100 from approximately 25 US geographic areas. Germline V gene sequence: CDR1 WNHNN, CDR2 SYGVQD (reference sequence). The V and J ends lost 9 bases and 6 bases, in that order; junction bases with no gene match: 9. The CDR3 runs 13 residues. Original methodology: Reference gene primer amplification yielded estimated nucleated cell counts. Here immunoSEQ multiplex PCR was the method, and the copy in TCRdb shows in-frame clones only, minus some. V, J and clone size reflect that table, while D and trimming were determined from the DNA. This repertoire shows around 310,000 clones, roughly 90% found once; its top ten account for just under 9.5%.

This TCR came from a woman in her 30s who had recovered from COVID-19. The chain links TRBV10-1 to TRBJ2-3, with 7 bases identical to TRBD1. Source material: PBMCs or T cells enriched from blood (not recorded which). CDR3 protein: CASRKRQGDTQYF. The CDR3 coding sequence is TGCGCCAGTAGAAAGAGACAGGGCGATACGCAGTATTTT.